A selection of T cell receptor beta chains follows, all from one sample in a study of T cell responses to AZD1222 COVID-19 vaccine. Sequencing used immunoSEQ multiplex PCR; TCRdb keeps in-frame clones, though not all of them. The table includes tens of thousands of clones, approximately 90% detected once. The sample here was peripheral blood, taken 28 days after the second AZD1222 dose. These receptors all come from an adult who received the AZD1222 COVID-19 vaccine. The CDR3 runs from the conserved cysteine through the conserved F or W. D genes are given only for firm matches. Not all rows give a size; the values are once, few, many and, for expanded clones, a class.

d_call	j_call	v_call	cdr3_length	clone_size	cdr3_nt	cdr3_aa
TRBD2	TRBJ2-1	TRBV7-6	16	.	TGTGCCAGCAGCTTAGACGGGGGACTACCGAACAATGAGCAGTTCTTC	CASSLDGGLPNNEQFF
.	TRBJ1-6	TRBV7-3	16	.	TGTGCCAGCAGCTTACGTGACCCGTCGGGGGGTTCACCCCTCCACTTT	CASSLRDPSGGSPLHF
TRBD1	TRBJ1-2	TRBV27	15	.	TGTGCCAGCAGTACTCCGGGACAGGACCTCTATGGCTACACCTTC	CASSTPGQDLYGYTF
.	TRBJ2-7	TRBV28	12	once	TGTGCCAGCAGCTTCATGACGTACGAGCAGTACTTC	CASSFMTYEQYF
TRBD2	TRBJ2-3	TRBV27	15	.	TGTGCCAGCAGTTGGTTAGCGGGACTGCCAGATACGCAGTATTTT	CASSWLAGLPDTQYF
.	TRBJ2-2	TRBV18	16	.	TGTGCCAGCTCACCACTTACAGTCGCGAACACCGGGGAGCTGTTTTTT	CASSPLTVANTGELFF
.	TRBJ1-6	TRBV7-2	16	few	TGTGCCAGCAGCTTAGCGTCATCACAGCTCAATTCACCCCTCCACTTT	CASSLASSQLNSPLHF
.	TRBJ2-7	TRBV28	15	.	TGTGCCAGCAGTTTATACAGGGGAGGGATTAGCGAGCAGTACTTC	CASSLYRGGISEQYF
TRBD1	TRBJ2-7	TRBV5-4	14	.	TGTGCCAGCAGCTCCACAGGGGCGAGGGACGAGCAGTACTTC	CASSSTGARDEQYF
TRBD1	TRBJ1-6	TRBV7-9	17	.	TGTGCCAGCAGCCACGACAGGGGTCGTATGTATAATTCACCCCTCCACTTT	CASSHDRGRMYNSPLHF
.	TRBJ2-2	TRBV21-1	18	.	TGTGCCAGCAGCAATCATCTAGCGGGAGGAACGGACACCGGGGAGCTGTTTTTT	CASSNHLAGGTDTGELFF
TRBD2	TRBJ2-3	TRBV6-5	13	.	TGTGCCGCGCCGGGGGGGGTCACAGATACGCAGTATTTT	CAAPGGVTDTQYF
.	TRBJ1-5	TRBV3-1/TRBV3-2	14	.	TGTGCCAGCAGCCCGACGGTATCTGACCAGCCCCAGCATTTT	CASSPTVSDQPQHF
TRBD2	TRBJ2-7	TRBV5-4	17	.	TGTGCCAGCAGCCACAGTTTCGGGGGAGGGTTCACCTACGAGCAGTACTTC	CASSHSFGGGFTYEQYF
.	TRBJ2-3	TRBV9	16	.	TGTGCCAGCAGCCCCCACAGGGTAGGGTTCACAGATACGCAGTATTTT	CASSPHRVGFTDTQYF
TRBD2	TRBJ2-5	TRBV28	15	few	TGTGCCAGCACCCAACGGACTAGCGGACAAGAGACCCAGTACTTC	CASTQRTSGQETQYF
.	TRBJ1-5	TRBV28	17	few	TGTGCCAGCAGTACTCAGACAGGTTTATATAGCAATCAGCCCCAGCATTTT	CASSTQTGLYSNQPQHF
.	TRBJ2-7	TRBV5-1	12	.	TGCGCCAGCAGCGTGTGGGGCAACGAGCAGTACTTC	CASSVWGNEQYF
.	TRBJ1-5	TRBV19	15	.	TGTGCCAGTACCCCCGGGACGGGGGCCTATCAGCCCCAGCATTTT	CASTPGTGAYQPQHF
TRBD1	TRBJ1-2	TRBV4-1	15	few	TGCGCCAGCAGCCAAGATGAAGGGGGCGGATATGGCTACACCTTC	CASSQDEGGGYGYTF
TRBD2	TRBJ2-1	TRBV2	15	.	TGTGCCAGCAACGTGGGACTAGCGGGACCCAATGAGCAGTTCTTC	CASNVGLAGPNEQFF
.	TRBJ2-1	TRBV27	12	once	TGTGCCAGCGGGGGTCTCCAGAGTGAGCAGTTCTTC	CASGGLQSEQFF
.	TRBJ2-3	TRBV15	15	.	TGTGCCACCAGCAGAGCACAGATTAGCACAGATACGCAGTATTTT	CATSRAQISTDTQYF
TRBD1	TRBJ2-1	TRBV28	14	.	TGTGCCAGCAGTCCCGGGACAGCTTACAATGAGCAGTTCTTC	CASSPGTAYNEQFF
TRBD2	TRBJ2-7	TRBV19	13	.	TGTGCCAGTAGTAGCGGGAGTGTCTACGAGCAGTACTTC	CASSSGSVYEQYF
.	TRBJ1-1	TRBV27	15	once	TGTGCCAGCAGTTCGGGTCTTGATCGGAGCACTGAAGCTTTCTTT	CASSSGLDRSTEAFF
.	TRBJ2-5	TRBV2	15	.	TGTGCCAGCTACTTCGGGTTGGAGGGGTGGGAGACCCAGTACTTC	CASYFGLEGWETQYF
.	TRBJ1-5	TRBV6-5	14	.	TGTGCCAGCAGTTTCCGACAGTCCAATCAGCCCCAGCATTTT	CASSFRQSNQPQHF
TRBD1	TRBJ1-6	TRBV7-8	15	.	TGTGCCAGCAGCGTCAGGACAGGGGGGAATTCACCCCTCCACTTT	CASSVRTGGNSPLHF
.	TRBJ2-3	TRBV5-6	13	.	TGTGCCAGCAGCTTGATATCCGGGACACCGCAGTATTTT	CASSLISGTPQYF
.	TRBJ1-1	TRBV7-2	14	.	TGTGCCAGCAGCCTCCGGGCCTTAGACCCTGAAGCTTTCTTT	CASSLRALDPEAFF
.	TRBJ1-5	TRBV2	16	.	TGTGCCAGCAGTGAAAGAAGGGGGTTGGGCGGTCAGCCCCAGCATTTT	CASSERRGLGGQPQHF
TRBD2	TRBJ2-3	TRBV2	18	.	TGTGCCAGCAGTGCTATCCGGGAGGGGATCTCTTTCACAGATACGCAGTATTTT	CASSAIREGISFTDTQYF
TRBD1	TRBJ1-2	TRBV5-1	14	.	TGCGCCAGCAGCCAGGACAGGGGGCGAAATGGCTACACCTTC	CASSQDRGRNGYTF